The 9 T cell receptor beta chains listed next were all sequenced from one sample in a study of CD8+ T cells in alopecia areata. RNA extraction was followed by reverse transcription into cDNA, which acted as the sequencing template. Data came from immunoSEQ multiplex PCR; TCRdb stores just in-frame clones and leaves some out. Of roughly 250,000 clones in the sample, approximately 61% were seen once. The source was CD4+ T cells sorted from blood, collected at week 0. Source of these receptors: a human donor with alopecia areata.

This clone has more than one count but fewer than ten. The chain links TRBV30 to TRBJ1-1; tentative D call: TRBD1 (5 bases). This CDR3 contains 14 residues. Trimming cost V 2 bases and J 0 bases, with 10 bases left between them. Germline-derived CDR1 and CDR2 are GTSNPN and SVGIG (reference sequence). This CDR3 is CAWSKGAVNTEAFF. The CDR3 bases are TGTGCCTGGAGTAAAGGGGCTGTGAACACTGAAGCTTTCTTT. The full variable domain, rest sourced from reference TRBV30 and TRBJ1-1, is SQTIHQWPATLVQPVGSPLSLECTVEGTSNPNLYWYRQAAGRGLQLLFYSVGIGQISSEVPQNLSASRPQDRQFILSSKKLLLSDSGFYLCAWSKGAVNTEAFFGQGTRLTVV.

As for this clone: At one boundary the junction diverges from the germline segment, which might be a read error. The V and J genes are TRBV7-7 and TRBJ2-3; 9 bases line up with TRBD2. This CDR3 has 16 amino acids. CDR1 and CDR2 from the germline V gene are SSHAT and FNYEAQ (reference sequence). DNA for the CDR3: TGTGCTAGCAGCGCAGGACTAGCGCTAGGCACAGATACGCAGTATTTT. It codes for CASSAGLALGTDTQYF.

This chain connects TRBV29-1 to TRBJ1-1; 9 nucleotides align to TRBD1. Germline V CDR1 and CDR2: SQVTM, ANQGSEA. CDR3 size: 15 residues. J was trimmed by 0 bases and V by 6 bases; bases with no gene match: 8. CDR3 sequence: CSVVGQGVMNTEAFF. DNA of the CDR3: TGCAGCGTGGTGGGACAGGGAGTCATGAACACTGAAGCTTTCTTT.

The chain has TRBV5-1 and TRBJ1-1, with D perhaps TRBD1 (5 bases). This CDR3 region has 15 residues. From germline, CDR1 is SGHRS and CDR2 YFSETQ. V was clipped by 1 base and J by 1 base, with 11 bases between them. The CDR3 nucleotides are TGCGCCAGCAGCTTGCGTCAGGGCTCGAACACTGAAGCTTTCTTT. Its protein product is CASSLRQGSNTEAFF. The variable domain in full, completed from reference TRBV5-1 and TRBJ1-1, reads KAGVTQTPRYLIKTRGQQVTLSCSPISGHRSVSWYQQTPGQGLQFLFEYFSETQRNKGNFPGRFSGRQFSNSRSEMNVSTLELGDSALYLCASSLRQGSNTEAFFGQGTRLTVV.

CDR3 sequence: CASRPLGSGVNGYTF. For the CDR3, the DNA is TGTGCCAGCAGGCCCCTGGGATCGGGGGTTAATGGCTACACCTTC. The V gene is TRBV6-5, the J gene TRBJ1-2, with D perhaps TRBD1 (5 bases). Looked up from germline, CDR1 is MNHEY and CDR2 is SVGAGI. The CDR3 is 15 amino acids. The V end was cut by 6 bases, the J end by 6 bases, with 20 bases between.

The V gene is TRBV9, the J gene TRBJ1-2, with D perhaps matching TRBD1 (5 bases). The CDR3 extends over 14 amino acids. V was pared by 0 bases and J by 4 bases, with 10 bases between. From germline, CDR1 is SGDLS and CDR2 YYNGEE. As DNA, the CDR3 is TGTGCCAGCAGCGTAGGGTCACAGGTCTATGGCTACACCTTC. Translating gives CASSVGSQVYGYTF. The whole variable domain, remainder taken from reference TRBV9 and TRBJ1-2, is DSGVTQTPKHLITATGQRVTLRCSPRSGDLSVYWYQQSLDQGLQFLIQYYNGEERAKGNILERFSAQQFPDLHSELNLSSLELGDSALYFCASSVGSQVYGYTFGSGTRLTVV.

This clone was recorded a few times. The chain employs TRBV29-1 and TRBJ2-1; D call uncertain. The CDR3 loop spans 10 amino acids. CDR1 and CDR2 (germline): SQVTM, ANQGSEA. Trimming took 5 bases from V and 4 from J, leaving 3 bases between them. DNA for the CDR3: TGCAGCGTTTGGTACAATGAGCAGTTCTTC. Its translation: CSVWYNEQFF.

CDR3 protein: CAWMSRAPYEQFF. In DNA form, the CDR3 reads TGTGCCTGGATGTCCAGGGCCCCATATGAGCAGTTCTTC. The V call is TRBV30, the J call TRBJ2-1; D might be TRBD1 (5 bases). The ends were cut back, 4 bases at V and 8 bases at J, with 15 bases in the middle. Germline V gene data show CDR1 as GTSNPN and CDR2 as SVGIG (reference sequence). This CDR3 contains 13 residues.

V and J are TRBV7-2 and TRBJ2-5, with D perhaps being TRBD1 or TRBD2 (6 bases each). Trimming removed 2 bases at V and 8 bases at J, with 15 bases between. The germline V gene encodes CDR1 SGHTA and CDR2 FQGNSA. The CDR3 runs to 14 residues. The chain's CDR3 is CASSLSGAQGTQYF. The CDR3 nucleotides read TGTGCCAGCAGCTTATCGGGGGCCCAAGGAACCCAGTACTTC.